The 27 T cell receptor beta chains reported below all come from one sample, sequenced in a study of CD8+ T cells in alopecia areata. Sample treatment: oral pan-JAK inhibitor, 5-10 mg twice daily. Extracted RNA was reverse transcribed into cDNA, the sequencing template. Profiled with immunoSEQ multiplex PCR; TCRdb holds only in-frame clones, not every one. This sample has approximately 180,000 clones, with around 60% found just once. Sequences were derived from CD4+ T cells sorted from blood, sampled around week 50, from a patient treated with tofacitinib. These TCRs come from a human donor with alopecia areata.

J is TRBJ2-3 and V is TRBV15; D not certain. CDR3 size: 15 residues. Germline loops: CDR1 LNHNV, CDR2 YYDKDF (reference sequence). Trimming removed 4 bases from V and 3 bases from J, with 14 bases in between. CDR3 in amino acids: CATSTTLTGTDTQYF. CDR3 DNA: TGTGCCACCAGCACGACGTTAACGGGTACAGATACGCAGTATTTT.

The rearrangement joins TRBV6-5 to TRBJ2-3; 7 bases are shared with TRBD1. Germline trimming cut 5 bases from V and 6 bases from J; bases unmatched to any gene: 2. The germline V gene has CDR1 MNHEY and CDR2 SVGAGI. The CDR3 length is 12 residues. Written as DNA, the CDR3 is TGTGCCAGCAGTCTCAGGGGGGATACGCAGTATTTT. The encoded protein is CASSLRGDTQYF.

The rearrangement joins TRBV15 to TRBJ2-3, with 8 bases lining up with TRBD1. The ends lost 8 bases at V and 1 base at J; junction bases unmatched: 5. Germline V lookup: CDR1 LNHNV, CDR2 YYDKDF (reference sequence). The CDR3 covers 14 residues. The DNA for the CDR3 is TGTGCCACCCGGGTGGACAGGGGCACAGATACGCAGTATTTT. It encodes CATRVDRGTDTQYF.

The chain recombines TRBV29-1 with TRBJ2-2; 7 positions agree with TRBD1. Germline V gene sequence: CDR1 SQVTM, CDR2 ANQGSEA. Trimming at V came to 4 bases and at J to 4 bases, leaving 6 bases not matched to a gene. CDR3 length: 14 amino acids. CDR3 bases: TGCAGCGTTGTTGAGGGGGCGACCACCGGGGAGCTGTTTTTT. Its translation is CSVVEGATTGELFF.

The chain couples TRBV25-1 to TRBJ1-6; tentatively, D is TRBD1 (6 bases). CDR3 length: 14 amino acids. Germline CDR1 MGHDK, CDR2 SYGVNS. V was trimmed by 2 bases and J by 8 bases, leaving 10 bases between them. CDR3 residues: CASSERGQHSPLHF. The DNA of the CDR3 is TGTGCCAGCAGTGAACGCGGACAGCATTCACCCCTCCACTTT.

The chain uses TRBV9 and TRBJ2-3; D uncertain. The CDR3 totals 13 residues. V lost 3 bases and J 0 bases, leaving 5 bases between the germline ends. The germline V gene has CDR1 SGDLS and CDR2 YYNGEE. CDR3 residues: CASSAHSTDTQYF. The CDR3 coding sequence is TGTGCCAGCAGCGCGCACAGCACAGATACGCAGTATTTT.

This clone was seen only once. The CDR3 coding sequence is TGTGCCAGCAGACCCCGGTCGGCTACAGATACGCAGTATTTT. Its translation is CASRPRSATDTQYF. The V call is TRBV2, the J call TRBJ2-3; D not certain. The CDR3 contains 14 residues. Germline CDR1 is SNHLY and CDR2 is FYNNEI. V dropped 6 bases and J dropped 3 bases, with 13 bases sitting between them.

This clone was picked up a small number of times. The chain has TRBV29-1 and TRBJ1-1; 8 bases map to TRBD1. The germline CDR1 and CDR2 sequences are SQVTM and ANQGSEA. The V and J ends lost 6 bases and 3 bases, in that order; junction bases with no gene match: 9. This CDR3 spans 14 amino acids. CDR3: CSVRNRGRDTEAFF. The CDR3, as DNA: TGCAGCGTGAGAAACAGGGGGAGGGACACTGAAGCTTTCTTT.

The chain links TRBV5-6 to TRBJ1-2; no firm D call. With 4 bases removed from V and 11 bases from J, the gap between germline ends came to 18 bases. The CDR3 is 13 amino acids. Germline lookup yields CDR1 SGHDT and CDR2 YYEEEE. In DNA form, the CDR3 reads TGTGCCAGCAGCCCCGCAGAACTATGGAGGTACACCTTC. Protein product: CASSPAELWRYTF.

This clone was seen only a few times. This chain connects TRBV15 to TRBJ2-7; TRBD1 matches at 8 bases. This CDR3 has 15 residues. Germline CDR1 LNHNV, CDR2 YYDKDF (reference sequence). J gave up 5 bases and V 0 bases, and 6 bases lay outside the gene matches. Written as DNA, the CDR3 is TGTGCCACCAGCAGAGAACGGACAGGGTTGGACGAGCAGTACTTC. Protein sequence: CATSRERTGLDEQYF.

The CDR3 loop is CASSFVGQGGEQFF. CDR3 in DNA: TGTGCCAGCAGCTTCGTGGGACAGGGAGGTGAGCAGTTCTTC. The chain has TRBV11-1 and TRBJ2-1; TRBD1 matches at 9 bases. CDR1 is SGHAT, CDR2 FQDESV, per germline (reference sequence). Unmatched junction bases numbered 6, after V lost 3 bases and J lost 9 bases. This CDR3 has 14 residues.

The table lists this clone with a few counts. The chain joins TRBV19 to TRBJ2-6, with TRBD1 matching 10 bases. V shed 6 bases and J 1 base; nucleotides not matched to a gene: 21. The CDR3 totals 22 residues. Germline V CDR1 and CDR2: LNHDA, SQIVND (reference sequence). Written as DNA, the CDR3 is TGTGCCAGTAGATTGGGTCGGGACAGGGGTGGAAACAATACTTCTGGGGCCAACGTCCTGACTTTC. Its translation is CASRLGRDRGGNNTSGANVLTF.

The chain uses TRBV29-1 and TRBJ2-1, with D perhaps TRBD1 (6 bases). Germline CDR1 SQVTM, CDR2 ANQGSEA. V gave up 4 bases and J gave up 8 bases, with 18 bases separating them. CDR3 length equals 14 residues. The CDR3 is CSVGRLTGLDEQFF. The CDR3 nucleotides are TGCAGCGTTGGGCGGCTGACAGGTCTGGATGAGCAGTTCTTC.

This clone came up once. The V call is TRBV27, the J call TRBJ1-6; D gene ambiguous. The CDR3 has 16 residues. CDR1 and CDR2 (germline): MNHEY, SMNVEV (reference sequence). Trimming left V 5 bases short and J 10 bases short, with 21 bases between. As DNA, the CDR3 is TGTGCCAGCAGTCCTAGACTTTACCTAATCGGCTCACCCCTCCACTTT. Translating gives CASSPRLYLIGSPLHF.

J is TRBJ2-2 and V is TRBV30, with 11 nucleotides matching TRBD2. The V gene's germline CDR1 is GTSNPN and CDR2 SVGIG (reference sequence). The CDR3 is 16 residues long. J lost 0 bases, V lost 4 bases, and 4 bases had no gene match. This CDR3 is CAWTASGGPNTGELFF. The CDR3 nucleotides read TGTGCCTGGACAGCTAGCGGGGGGCCGAACACCGGGGAGCTGTTTTTT.

This sequence joins TRBV7-2 and TRBJ1-4; D remains unclear. Germline V CDR1 and CDR2: SGHTA, FQGNSA. V was trimmed by 6 bases and J by 2 bases, leaving 13 bases between them. The CDR3 totals 15 residues. CDR3 residues: CASSTSGPTNEKLFF. CDR3 DNA sequence: TGTGCCAGCAGTACCTCCGGACCGACTAATGAAAAACTGTTTTTT.

This clone has just a few counts. This chain's CDR3 is CATRSAGTRTDTQYF. The CDR3 region has the DNA TGCGCCACACGTTCAGCGGGGACTCGTACAGATACGCAGTATTTT. This sequence joins TRBV5-1 and TRBJ2-3, with TRBD2 matching 7 bases. V was pared by 9 bases and J by 3 bases, with 13 bases of the junction left unmatched. The CDR3 spans 15 residues. Germline loops: CDR1 SGHRS, CDR2 YFSETQ.

J is TRBJ2-3 and V is TRBV7-2, with D maybe TRBD2 (6 bases). The germline V gene encodes CDR1 SGHTA and CDR2 FQGNSA. There are 17 residues in the CDR3. V was trimmed by 4 bases and J by 3 bases, leaving 20 bases between them. Written as DNA, the CDR3 is TGTGCCAGCAGCTCCGGGATAAGGGACTGGAAAACAGATACGCAGTATTTT. It encodes CASSSGIRDWKTDTQYF.

This clone occurred a few times. J is TRBJ1-4 and V is TRBV7-6; 7 nucleotides align to TRBD1. V gave up 1 base and J gave up 4 bases; unmatched junction bases: 3. The CDR3 has 15 amino acids. Germline V gene lookup returns CDR1 SGHVS and CDR2 FNYEAQ. This CDR3 reads CASSLDRGFNEKLFF. As DNA, the CDR3 is TGTGCCAGCAGCTTAGACAGGGGATTTAATGAAAAACTGTTTTTT.

V is TRBV7-8 and J is TRBJ2-7, with D perhaps TRBD1 (5 bases). This CDR3 contains 15 residues. Trimming left V 1 base short and J 2 bases short, with 12 bases between. Germline CDR1 and CDR2: SGHVS and FQNEAQ. In nucleotides, the CDR3 is TGTGCCAGCAGCTTAGGAACGACAGTGACCTACGAGCAGTACTTC. This gives the protein CASSLGTTVTYEQYF.

This clone was detected a few times. This chain connects TRBV29-1 to TRBJ2-5; the D gene could be TRBD1 or TRBD2 (6 bases each). V was clipped by 7 bases and J by 2 bases, with 23 bases between them. Germline lookup yields CDR1 SQVTM and CDR2 ANQGSEA. The CDR3 is 16 amino acids. In DNA, the CDR3 is TGCAGCGCTAGGAGGGGGTCTGGCTCCCCGCAAGAGACCCAGTACTTC. Its protein is CSARRGSGSPQETQYF.

This clone showed up just a few times. The CDR3 region has the DNA TGTGCCAGCAGCCGGGTCACTGGGGCCAACGTCCTGACTTTC. Protein sequence: CASSRVTGANVLTF. This rearrangement joins TRBV7-2 to TRBJ2-6; D unclear. This CDR3 spans 14 amino acids. Germline assignment: CDR1 SGHTA and CDR2 FQGNSA. The germline V and J ends were trimmed by 5 bases and 2 bases, with 7 bases remaining between them.

This clone was counted at least ten times. This rearrangement joins TRBV6-5 to TRBJ2-3; D is possibly TRBD2 (7 bases). The V end was cut by 0 bases, the J end by 2 bases, with 9 bases between. CDR3 length equals 15 residues. In germline, CDR1 is MNHEY, CDR2 SVGAGI. CDR3 sequence reads: CASSYSGGPTDTQYF. The CDR3 bases are TGTGCCAGCAGTTACTCGGGGGGGCCCACAGATACGCAGTATTTT.

CDR3 sequence reads: CASSFQQGPYYNEQFF. DNA of the CDR3: TGTGCCAGCAGCTTCCAACAGGGGCCGTACTACAATGAGCAGTTCTTC. The chain is built from TRBV6-6 and TRBJ2-1; 7 bases are shared with TRBD1. J lost 3 bases, V lost 6 bases, and 11 bases had no gene match. The germline V gene encodes CDR1 MNHNY and CDR2 SVGAGI (reference sequence). The CDR3 spans 16 residues.

The J gene is TRBJ1-2, the V gene TRBV27; TRBD1 might be the D (6 bases). The V gene's germline CDR1 is MNHEY and CDR2 SMNVEV (reference sequence). Trimming pared 11 bases from V and 0 bases from J, leaving 13 bases between. The CDR3 extends over 13 amino acids. Here the CDR3 reads CADTDRPNYGYTF. The CDR3 nucleotides read TGTGCCGATACGGACAGACCTAACTATGGCTACACCTTC.

The chain recombines TRBV28 with TRBJ1-2; 9 bases are a match to TRBD1. The CDR3 sequence is 14 residues long. With V trimmed by 6 bases and J by 4 bases, 6 bases remained unmatched. From germline, CDR1 is MDHEN and CDR2 SYDVKM. The CDR3 is CASRGQGGIYGYTF. CDR3 nucleotide sequence: TGTGCCAGCAGGGGACAGGGCGGGATCTATGGCTACACCTTC.

The genes are TRBV29-1 and TRBJ1-1; tentative D call: TRBD1 (5 bases). The CDR3 contains 16 residues. V lost 2 bases and J 0 bases, leaving 16 bases between the germline ends. Per germline, CDR1 SQVTM and CDR2 ANQGSEA. CDR3: CSVERQGVKLNTEAFF. The DNA of the CDR3 is TGCAGCGTTGAACGGCAGGGTGTGAAGTTGAACACTGAAGCTTTCTTT. Filled out from reference TRBV29-1 and TRBJ1-1, the complete variable domain reads SAVISQKPSRDICQRGTSLTIQCQVDSQVTMMFWYRQQPGQSLTLIATANQGSEATYESGFVIDKFPISRPNLTFSTLTVSNMSPEDSSIYLCSVERQGVKLNTEAFFGQGTRLTVV.